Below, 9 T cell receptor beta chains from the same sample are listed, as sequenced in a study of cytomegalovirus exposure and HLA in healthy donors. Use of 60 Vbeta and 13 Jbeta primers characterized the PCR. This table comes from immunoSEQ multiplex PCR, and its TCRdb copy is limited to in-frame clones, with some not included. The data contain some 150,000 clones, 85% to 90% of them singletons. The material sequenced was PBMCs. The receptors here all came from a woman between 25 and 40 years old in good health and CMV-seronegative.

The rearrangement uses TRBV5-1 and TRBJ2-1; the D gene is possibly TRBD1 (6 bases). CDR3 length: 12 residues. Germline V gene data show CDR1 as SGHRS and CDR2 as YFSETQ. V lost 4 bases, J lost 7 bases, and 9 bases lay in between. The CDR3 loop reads CASSNRVNEQFF. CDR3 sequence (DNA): TGCGCCAGCAGCAACAGGGTGAATGAGCAGTTCTTC.

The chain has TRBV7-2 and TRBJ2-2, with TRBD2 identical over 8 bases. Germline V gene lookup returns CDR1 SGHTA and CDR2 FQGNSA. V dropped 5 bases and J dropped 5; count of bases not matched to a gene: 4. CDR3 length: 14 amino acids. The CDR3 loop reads CASSQAGATGELFF. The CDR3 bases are TGTGCCAGCAGCCAAGCGGGAGCGACCGGGGAGCTGTTTTTT.

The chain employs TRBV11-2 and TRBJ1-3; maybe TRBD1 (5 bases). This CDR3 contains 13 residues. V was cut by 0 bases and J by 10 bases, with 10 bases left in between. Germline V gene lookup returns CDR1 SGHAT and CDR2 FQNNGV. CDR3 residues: CASSLDQGTTIYF. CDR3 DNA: TGTGCCAGCAGCTTAGACCAGGGAACGACCATATATTTT.

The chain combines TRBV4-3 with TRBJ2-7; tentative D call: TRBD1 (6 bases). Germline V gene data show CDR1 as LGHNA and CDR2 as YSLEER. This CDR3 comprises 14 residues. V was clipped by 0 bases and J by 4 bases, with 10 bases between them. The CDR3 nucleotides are TGCGCCAGCAGCCAAGACTACAGGGAGTACGAGCAGTACTTC. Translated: CASSQDYREYEQYF.

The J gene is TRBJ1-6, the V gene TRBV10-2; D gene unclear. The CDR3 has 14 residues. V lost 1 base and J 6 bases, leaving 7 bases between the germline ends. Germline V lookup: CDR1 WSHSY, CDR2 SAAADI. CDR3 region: CASSEWETNSPLHF. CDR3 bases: TGCGCCAGCAGTGAGTGGGAGACTAATTCACCCCTCCACTTT.

CDR3 sequence reads: CASSSPGLLYEQYF. In nucleotides, the CDR3 is TGTGCCAGCAGCTCCCCGGGACTCCTCTACGAGCAGTACTTC. This chain joins TRBV6-5 and TRBJ2-7; D possibly corresponds to TRBD2 (6 bases). The germline V gene encodes CDR1 MNHEY and CDR2 SVGAGI. V lost 6 bases and J 3 bases, leaving 15 bases between the germline ends. The CDR3 spans 14 residues.

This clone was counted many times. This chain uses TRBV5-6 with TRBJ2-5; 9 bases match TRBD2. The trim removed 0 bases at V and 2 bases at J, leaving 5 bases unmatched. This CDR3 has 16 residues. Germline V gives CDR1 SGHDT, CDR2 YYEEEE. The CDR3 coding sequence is TGTGCCAGCAGCTTGGGGGCGGGGGGGGATCAAGAGACCCAGTACTTC. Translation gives CASSLGAGGDQETQYF.

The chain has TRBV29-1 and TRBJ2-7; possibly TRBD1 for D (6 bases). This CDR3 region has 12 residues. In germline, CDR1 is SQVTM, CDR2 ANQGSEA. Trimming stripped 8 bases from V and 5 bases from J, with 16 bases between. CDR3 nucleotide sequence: TGCAGCTTCTCAGGGGCAGGTAACGAGCAGTACTTC. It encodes CSFSGAGNEQYF.

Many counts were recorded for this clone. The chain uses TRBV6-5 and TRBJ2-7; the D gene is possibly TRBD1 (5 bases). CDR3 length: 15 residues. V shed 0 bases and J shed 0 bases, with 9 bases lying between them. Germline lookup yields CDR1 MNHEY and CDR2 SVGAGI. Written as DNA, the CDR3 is TGTGCCAGCAGTTACTCGGCCGACAGCTCCTACGAGCAGTACTTC. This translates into CASSYSADSSYEQYF.